Described below is a single TCR beta chain sequence and its context. Only in-frame clones appear in the TCRdb table, and some are missing; sequencing was by immunoSEQ multiplex PCR. The table has about 2.3 million clones, just over 90% seen once. This specimen belongs to a study of shared clonotypes between healthy human individuals. Trimming removed 4 bases at V and 4 bases at J, with 21 bases between. The germline gives CDR1 SGHDT, CDR2 YYEEEE. The CDR3 length is 17 residues. The chain couples TRBV5-6 to TRBJ2-1; unclear D gene. Sequencing used naive CD4+ T cells from PBMCs. Subset denoted: CD45RA+ positively selected. This TCR was sampled from a man younger than 30 in good health. Some clones in this sample may be carry-over from other donors' samples. CDR3 nucleotide sequence: TGTGCCAGCAGCCAAGGTGGTGCTTATCCGTCATACAATGAGCAGTTCTTC. Its protein product is CASSQGGAYPSYNEQFF.